Below are 29 T cell receptor beta chains sequenced from a single sample in a study of OX40 agonist ivuxolimab in advanced cancers. The data were produced by immunoSEQ multiplex PCR, yet TCRdb's version contains in-frame clones alone and is incomplete. The sample contains under 50,000 clones, approximately 80% of which appear only once. Sequences were derived from CD4+ or CD8+ T cells sorted from blood, sampled in a trial of the OX40 agonist ivuxolimab. These receptors all come from an adult with an advanced solid tumor such as melanoma, head and neck, liver or kidney cancer.

The CDR3 coding sequence is TGCGCCAGCAGCAAGCTGGGTGGGAGCAATCAGCCCCAGCATTTT. Encoded protein: CASSKLGGSNQPQHF. This chain uses TRBV5-1 with TRBJ1-5; D is uncertain. With 4 bases removed from V and 1 base from J, the gap between germline ends came to 12 bases. Germline assignment: CDR1 SGHRS and CDR2 YFSETQ. This CDR3 is 15 amino acids long.

V gene TRBV11-1 combines with J gene TRBJ2-3, with a possible D match to TRBD2 (5 bases). CDR1 is SGHAT and CDR2 is FQDESV in the germline V gene (reference sequence). CDR3 size: 13 residues. The V gene lost 5 bases and the J gene lost 3 bases, with 9 bases spanning the gap. The CDR3 reads CASSRGETDTQYF. In DNA form, the CDR3 reads TGTGCCAGCAGCCGGGGAGAAACAGATACGCAGTATTTT.

This rearrangement joins TRBV27 to TRBJ2-1, with TRBD1 as a possible D gene (5 bases). The V and J ends lost 5 bases and 4 bases respectively, with 6 bases between them. Germline CDR1 and CDR2: MNHEY and SMNVEV (reference sequence). This CDR3 has 12 residues. CDR3 region: CASSRQYNEQFF. In DNA form, the CDR3 reads TGTGCCAGCAGTAGACAGTACAATGAGCAGTTCTTC.

In regard to this clone: Distinct nucleotide sequences in the sample also encode this CDR3. V gene TRBV9 combines with J gene TRBJ2-7; the D gene is possibly TRBD2 (6 bases). The CDR3 contains 14 residues. Trimming shortened V by 0 bases and J by 2 bases, and 9 bases separated the two germline ends. Germline CDR1 SGDLS, CDR2 YYNGEE. The DNA for the CDR3 is TGTGCCAGCAGCGTAGACGGAGGGACCTACGAGCAGTACTTC. Encoded protein: CASSVDGGTYEQYF.

The rearrangement uses TRBV6-6 and TRBJ1-1; D ambiguous. There are 13 residues in the CDR3. Germline loops: CDR1 MNHNY, CDR2 SVGAGI (reference sequence). V was trimmed by 2 bases and J by 1 base, leaving 5 bases between them. The DNA for the CDR3 is TGTGCCAGCAGTTACCCTTCGAACACTGAAGCTTTCTTT. This sequence encodes CASSYPSNTEAFF.

The chain uses TRBV11-1 and TRBJ2-5; possible D gene TRBD2, 5 bases. The DNA end lines up better with TRBJ2-7; the J call may be wrong. The germline V gene encodes CDR1 SGHAT and CDR2 FQDESV (reference sequence). This CDR3 spans 12 amino acids. CDR3 DNA sequence: TGTGCCAGCAGCACCGGTGGAGGCGAGCAGTACTTC. This encodes CASSTGGGEQYF.

The J gene is TRBJ1-2, the V gene TRBV30, with 7 bases that match TRBD1. Germline CDR1 and CDR2: GTSNPN and SVGIG (reference sequence). CDR3 length: 14 residues. V was pared by 2 bases and J by 7 bases, with 10 bases of the junction left unmatched. The CDR3 nucleotides are TGTGCCTGGAGTTTTTGGACAGGCTCATCTGGCTACACCTTC. It translates to CAWSFWTGSSGYTF. The full variable domain, completed using reference TRBV30 and TRBJ1-2, is SQTIHQWPATLVQPVGSPLSLECTVEGTSNPNLYWYRQAAGRGLQLLFYSVGIGQISSEVPQNLSASRPQDRQFILSSKKLLLSDSGFYLCAWSFWTGSSGYTFGSGTRLTVV.

The V and J genes are TRBV6-5 and TRBJ2-7; 10 bases are a match to TRBD2. The V gene's germline CDR1 is MNHEY and CDR2 SVGAGI. The V segment lost 0 bases and the J segment 4 bases; nucleotides outside the gene matches: 6. This CDR3 has 16 amino acids. This CDR3 is CASSYSASGRLYEQYF. The CDR3 DNA is TGTGCCAGCAGTTACTCGGCTAGCGGGAGATTGTACGAGCAGTACTTC.

This clone is medium-sized within its sample. This chain connects TRBV4-2 to TRBJ2-7, with 8 nucleotides matching TRBD2. Germline lookup yields CDR1 LGHNA and CDR2 YNFKEQ. CDR3 size: 18 residues. V shed 4 bases and J 4 bases; nucleotides not matched to a gene: 18. CDR3 nucleotides: TGTGCCAGCAGCCCCCCGAGCGGGAGCCCCGGTTGGGTGTACGAGCAGTACTTC. It encodes CASSPPSGSPGWVYEQYF.

The gene calls are TRBV11-2 and TRBJ2-2; D may be TRBD1 (6 bases). There are 18 residues in the CDR3. CDR1 is SGHAT and CDR2 is FQNNGV in the germline V gene. V was shortened by 5 bases and J by 3 bases, with 22 bases between the two germline ends. CDR3 sequence (DNA): TGTGCCAGCAGCCCCGGACAGTGGCTTTCAAACGACACCGGGGAGCTGTTTTTT. This sequence encodes CASSPGQWLSNDTGELFF. The complete variable domain, with remaining parts taken from reference TRBV11-2 and TRBJ2-2, reads EAGVAQSPRYKIIEKRQSVAFWCNPISGHATLYWYQQILGQGPKLLIQFQNNGVVDDSQLPKDRFSAERLKGVDSTLKIQPAKLEDSAVYLCASSPGQWLSNDTGELFFGEGSRLTVL.

V and J are TRBV5-1 and TRBJ2-2, with TRBD1 matching over 8 bases. V shed 0 bases, J shed 6 bases, and the junction held 7 bases outside the gene matches. The CDR3 runs to 16 residues. The germline gives CDR1 SGHRS, CDR2 YFSETQ. The CDR3 sequence: CASSLARQGLAGELFF. CDR3 in DNA: TGCGCCAGCAGCTTGGCCAGACAGGGGCTCGCCGGGGAGCTGTTTTTT.

In DNA form, the CDR3 reads TGTGCCAGCAGACCAGTTGGGGCGCGTGGCAATCAGCCCCAGCATTTT. This translates into CASRPVGARGNQPQHF. This rearrangement joins TRBV7-4 to TRBJ1-5, with D possibly TRBD1 on 5 matching bases. V was clipped by 6 bases and J by 2 bases, with 17 bases between them. The CDR3 sequence is 16 residues long. Germline CDR1 and CDR2: SGHVT and SQSDAQ.

The chain uses TRBV7-3 and TRBJ2-7; TRBD1 is a possible D gene (6 bases). The CDR3 runs to 13 residues. Germline CDR1 reads SGHTA; CDR2 reads FQGTGA. V was trimmed by 4 bases and J by 9 bases, leaving 16 bases between them. CDR3 nucleotides: TGTGCCAGCAGCTCCGGCAGGGGATTACGGCAGTACTTC. Translated: CASSSGRGLRQYF.

The rearrangement joins TRBV6-1 to TRBJ1-3, with D possibly being TRBD1 (6 bases). The V end lost 1 base, the J end lost 4 bases, and 8 bases lay between the germline ends. Germline CDR1 MNHNS, CDR2 SASEGT. The CDR3 sequence is 14 residues long. CDR3 DNA: TGTGCCAGCAGTGAAGGAGGGGGGGGAAACACCATATATTTT. Translated, it gives CASSEGGGGNTIYF.

V gene TRBV28 combines with J gene TRBJ1-5; D is possibly TRBD1 (5 bases). CDR1 is MDHEN, CDR2 SYDVKM, per germline. The CDR3 totals 14 residues. V lost 6 bases and J lost 6, with 15 bases in between. The CDR3 region is CASSLSVGVQPQHF. The CDR3 bases are TGTGCCAGCAGCCTCTCGGTGGGGGTTCAGCCCCAGCATTTT. The whole variable domain, filled in from reference TRBV28 and TRBJ1-5, reads DVKVTQSSRYLVKRTGEKVFLECVQDMDHENMFWYRQDPGLGLRLIYFSYDVKMKEKGDIPEGYSVSREKKERFSLILESASTNQTSMYLCASSLSVGVQPQHFGDGTRLSIL.

In the case of this clone: The same CDR3 also results from other DNA sequences found in this sample. This chain joins TRBV30 and TRBJ2-3; TRBD2 matches at 7 bases. V was clipped by 0 bases and J by 7 bases; unmatched bases: 4. The CDR3 contains 13 residues. Germline V CDR1 and CDR2: GTSNPN, SVGIG (reference sequence). The CDR3 spells CAWSVNGRNTQYF. The DNA for the CDR3 is TGTGCCTGGAGTGTAAACGGGAGGAATACGCAGTATTTT.

The chain is built from TRBV5-1 and TRBJ1-2; D gene ambiguous. Trimming stripped 0 bases from V and 3 bases from J, with 15 bases between. This CDR3 contains 16 residues. Germline CDR1 is SGHRS and CDR2 is YFSETQ. This chain's CDR3 is CASSLVPLGGDYGYTF. CDR3 in DNA: TGCGCCAGCAGCTTGGTCCCCCTAGGCGGAGACTATGGCTACACCTTC.

The genes are TRBV18 and TRBJ2-7; 7 positions match TRBD1. Germline V gene lookup returns CDR1 KGHSH and CDR2 LQKENI. The V segment lost 4 bases and the J segment 11 bases; nucleotides outside the gene matches: 8. This CDR3 has 12 residues. The CDR3 DNA follows: TGTGCCAGCTCACATCCAACAGGGGTGAAGTACTTC. Its protein product is CASSHPTGVKYF. The whole variable domain, remainder taken from reference TRBV18 and TRBJ2-7, is NAGVMQNPRHLVRRRGQEARLRCSPMKGHSHVYWYRQLPEEGLKFMVYLQKENIIDESGMPKERFSAEFPKEGPSILRIQQVVRGDSAAYFCASSHPTGVKYFGPGTRLTVT.

CDR3 amino acids: CASSFSGNTEAFF. CDR3 DNA: TGTGCCAGCAGCTTTAGTGGGAACACTGAAGCTTTCTTT. The genes are TRBV5-5 and TRBJ1-1; no reliable D call. V lost 2 bases and J lost 1, with 6 bases in between. The CDR3 totals 13 residues. Germline V gene data show CDR1 as SGHKS and CDR2 as YYEKEE (reference sequence).

In its sample, this clone was seen once. CDR3 DNA: TGTGCCAGCTCACCACCGATCTCCGGAAACACCATATATTTT. Translating gives CASSPPISGNTIYF. The genes are TRBV18 and TRBJ1-3; D is unclear. CDR1 KGHSH and CDR2 LQKENI come from the germline V gene. V lost 0 bases and J 4 bases, leaving 7 bases between the germline ends. This CDR3 has 14 residues.

This chain uses TRBV4-1 with TRBJ2-7; D possibly corresponds to TRBD2 (7 bases). Deletions cut 4 bases from V and 3 bases from J, with 16 bases between. Germline values: CDR1 MGHRA, CDR2 YSYEKL. The CDR3 runs to 15 residues. This CDR3 is CASSRGRESNYEQYF. Here the CDR3 DNA reads TGCGCCAGCAGCCGGGGGCGGGAGTCTAACTACGAGCAGTACTTC.

The rearrangement links TRBV7-9 to TRBJ2-5; a possible D gene is TRBD2 (5 bases). The germline V and J ends were trimmed by 5 bases and 5 bases, with 21 bases remaining between them. CDR1 is SEHNR, CDR2 FQNEAQ, per germline (reference sequence). The CDR3 consists of 16 residues. This CDR3 is CASSPLTGRLRETQYF. In DNA form, the CDR3 reads TGTGCCAGCAGCCCCCTAACGGGGAGACTGCGGGAGACCCAGTACTTC.

This sequence joins TRBV6-5 and TRBJ2-1; D might be TRBD2 (6 bases). V was shortened by 8 bases and J by 6 bases, with 17 bases between the two germline ends. Germline V CDR1 and CDR2: MNHEY, SVGAGI. The CDR3 contains 14 residues. The CDR3 DNA sequence: TGTGCCAGCTCCCGTAGCGGAAGAAGCAATGAGCAGTTCTTC. As protein: CASSRSGRSNEQFF.

This clone has only a few counts. Other DNA sequences in the same sample also yield this CDR3. The chain couples TRBV5-1 to TRBJ2-5; TRBD1 matches at 7 bases. The CDR3 contains 15 residues. Losses at the gene ends were 0 bases for V and 2 bases for J; bases not matched to a gene: 4. In germline, CDR1 is SGHRS, CDR2 YFSETQ. CDR3 nucleotides: TGCGCCAGCAGCTTGGCCGGGACAGAACAAGAGACCCAGTACTTC. As protein: CASSLAGTEQETQYF.

The chain carries TRBV16 and TRBJ1-1, with 7 nucleotides matching TRBD1. The CDR3 length is 14 residues. V trimming: 3 bases; J trimming: 5 bases; junction bases outside the gene matches: 6. Germline loops: CDR1 KGHSY, CDR2 FQNENV. CDR3 protein: CASSHRTGKTEAFF. The CDR3 DNA sequence: TGTGCCAGCAGCCACCGGACAGGTAAAACTGAAGCTTTCTTT. The variable domain in full, with the rest retrieved from reference TRBV16 and TRBJ1-1, is GEEVAQTPKHLVRGEGQKAKLYCAPIKGHSYVFWYQQVLKNEFKFLISFQNENVFDETGMPKERFSAKCLPNSPCSLEIQATKLEDSAVYFCASSHRTGKTEAFFGQGTRLTVV.

CDR3 sequence: CASSLDRELAFF. In nucleotides, the CDR3 is TGTGCCAGCAGCTTAGATAGGGAATTAGCTTTCTTT. The chain employs TRBV11-3 and TRBJ1-1; D is uncertain. Trimming stripped 0 bases from V and 10 bases from J, with 9 bases between. Germline assignment: CDR1 SGHNT and CDR2 YENEEA. CDR3 size: 12 residues.

The V gene is TRBV5-1, the J gene TRBJ2-3, with TRBD2 identical over 7 bases. The V gene's germline CDR1 is SGHRS and CDR2 YFSETQ. CDR3 length: 14 residues. The V and J ends lost 2 bases and 4 bases, in that order; junction bases with no gene match: 4. The CDR3 coding sequence is TGCGCCAGCAGCTTCGGGGGGACGGCAGATACGCAGTATTTT. Translated, it gives CASSFGGTADTQYF. The complete variable domain, with remaining parts taken from reference TRBV5-1 and TRBJ2-3, reads KAGVTQTPRYLIKTRGQQVTLSCSPISGHRSVSWYQQTPGQGLQFLFEYFSETQRNKGNFPGRFSGRQFSNSRSEMNVSTLELGDSALYLCASSFGGTADTQYFGPGTRLTVL.

The chain joins TRBV9 to TRBJ2-5, with D hard to call. Germline V lookup: CDR1 SGDLS, CDR2 YYNGEE. V lost 0 bases to trimming and J lost 1 base, with 4 bases between them. CDR3 size: 13 residues. CDR3 in amino acids: CASSVASQETQYF. The CDR3 DNA reads as TGTGCCAGCAGCGTAGCTTCCCAAGAGACCCAGTACTTC.

This chain uses TRBV28 with TRBJ2-5; maybe TRBD2 (5 bases). V lost 4 bases and J lost 2, with 11 bases in between. From germline, CDR1 is MDHEN and CDR2 SYDVKM. The CDR3 has 14 amino acids. CDR3: CASSWGGGQETQYF. CDR3 nucleotide sequence: TGTGCCAGCAGTTGGGGTGGAGGTCAAGAGACCCAGTACTTC.